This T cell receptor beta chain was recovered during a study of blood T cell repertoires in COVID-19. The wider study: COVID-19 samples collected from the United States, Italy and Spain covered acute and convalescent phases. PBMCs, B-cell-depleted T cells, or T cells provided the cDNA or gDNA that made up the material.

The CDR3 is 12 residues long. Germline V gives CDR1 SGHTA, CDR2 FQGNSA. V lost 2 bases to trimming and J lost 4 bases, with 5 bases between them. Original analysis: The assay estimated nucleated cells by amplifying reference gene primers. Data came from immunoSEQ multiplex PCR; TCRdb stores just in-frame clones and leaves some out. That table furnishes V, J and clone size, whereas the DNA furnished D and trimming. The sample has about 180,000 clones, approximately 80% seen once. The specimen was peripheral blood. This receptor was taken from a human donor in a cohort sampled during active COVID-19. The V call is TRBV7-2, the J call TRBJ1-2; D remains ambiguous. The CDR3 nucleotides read TGTGCCAGCAGCTTATACGGCTATGGCTACACCTTC. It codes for CASSLYGYGYTF.